At least ten counts were recorded for the clone carrying this T cell receptor (beta chain). Its antigen is not known. Template switching supplied a universal primer site; unique molecular identifiers were carried on the cDNA. TCRdb fed the 5' RACE reads into MiXCR, producing one record per CDR3 protein. The sample shows about 570,000 distinct CDR3 sequences, more than 9% of them seen only once. V was trimmed by 7 bases and J by 3 bases, leaving 19 bases between them. The CDR3 is 15 residues long. The germline gives CDR1 MDHEN, CDR2 SYDVKM. These data are taken from a study of identical twins. Overall study findings and caveats: Out-of-frame alpha sequences that twins shared showed excess low generation probability.

The sample was also linked to a second study, of yellow fever vaccine responses in identical twins. That source notes: In identical twins, vaccine T cell responses appeared partly shared and partly individual.

This chain joins TRBV28 and TRBJ2-7; D perhaps matches TRBD2 (7 bases). The source is a woman between 18 and 30 years old in good health. Sequencing was performed on PBMCs. CDR3 sequence reads: CASTPGGAGNYEQYF. The CDR3, as DNA: TGTGCCAGCACCCCTGGGGGGGCAGGGAACTACGAGCAGTACTTC.